Presented here are 23 T cell receptor beta chains from one specimen sequenced in a study of shared clonotypes between healthy human individuals. Naive CD8 populations comprised CD45RO-negative cells positively selected for CCR7, excluding terminally differentiated effector memory CD45RA+ cells. TCRdb keeps only in-frame clones here, not all; method: immunoSEQ multiplex PCR. The table has more than 500,000 clones, around 95% seen once. Sequenced sample: naive CD8+ T cells sorted from blood. The receptors were sampled from a woman under 40 in good health.

The V call is TRBV18, the J call TRBJ2-5; D perhaps matches TRBD1 (6 bases). Trimming stripped 2 bases from V and 11 bases from J, with 12 bases between. The germline V gene encodes CDR1 KGHSH and CDR2 LQKENI. The CDR3 totals 12 residues. CDR3 sequence (DNA): TGTGCCAGCTCACCAGCAGGGGAAGAGCAGTACTTC. Residues: CASSPAGEEQYF.

The chain is built from TRBV7-3 and TRBJ2-2, with TRBD2 identical over 9 bases. J gave up 7 bases and V 3 bases, and 9 bases lay outside the gene matches. Germline V gene sequence: CDR1 SGHTA, CDR2 FQGTGA. This CDR3 has 16 residues. The CDR3 region has the DNA TGTGCCAGCAGCTTTGGTAGCGGGAGTCGAGACGGGGAGCTGTTTTTT. It yields the protein CASSFGSGSRDGELFF.

The chain recombines TRBV6-5 with TRBJ1-1, with D perhaps TRBD1 (6 bases). This CDR3 comprises 12 residues. Trimming left V 5 bases short and J 9 bases short, with 13 bases between. CDR1 is MNHEY and CDR2 is SVGAGI in the germline V gene. The DNA of the CDR3 is TGTGCCAGCAGTCAGGGACAAAATCAAGCTTTCTTT. It specifies CASSQGQNQAFF.

A remark on this clone: The identical CDR3 is also encoded by other nucleotide sequences in the sample. CDR3 protein: CASSQGQGAYEQYF. For the CDR3, the DNA is TGTGCCAGCAGCCAAGGACAGGGTGCCTACGAGCAGTACTTC. The chain has TRBV14 and TRBJ2-7; 7 nucleotides match TRBD1. CDR3 length: 14 amino acids. V shed 1 base, J shed 2 bases, and the junction held 2 bases outside the gene matches. Germline CDR1 and CDR2: SGHDN and FVKESK.

This rearrangement joins TRBV19 to TRBJ1-1, with TRBD1 identical over 9 bases. CDR3 length: 14 amino acids. V gave up 6 bases and J gave up 4 bases; unmatched junction bases: 6. Germline V gene data show CDR1 as LNHDA and CDR2 as SQIVND (reference sequence). This CDR3 reads CASRWGQGPTEAFF. The CDR3 nucleotides are TGTGCCAGTAGGTGGGGACAGGGACCCACTGAAGCTTTCTTT.

This chain links TRBV12-5 with TRBJ2-3, with D possibly being TRBD2 (6 bases). The CDR3 is 15 residues long. CDR1 is LGHNT and CDR2 is FRNRAP in the germline V gene. The V end was cut by 4 bases, the J end by 4 bases, with 15 bases between. In DNA form, the CDR3 reads TGTGCTAGTGGTTACTTCGGGGGTTTGGCAGATACGCAGTATTTT. Translating gives CASGYFGGLADTQYF.

V gene TRBV28 combines with J gene TRBJ2-1; TRBD2 matches at 10 bases. The CDR3 length is 18 residues. V was clipped by 3 bases and J by 6 bases; unmatched bases: 14. CDR1 is MDHEN, CDR2 SYDVKM, per germline. The CDR3 here is CASSFLYLQREGANEQFF. Here the CDR3 DNA reads TGTGCCAGCAGTTTCCTTTACCTACAGCGGGAGGGAGCCAATGAGCAGTTCTTC.

This chain links TRBV28 with TRBJ2-1; 13 bases align to TRBD2. V lost 6 bases to trimming and J lost 7 bases; unmatched junction nucleotides: 18. The germline V gene has CDR1 MDHEN and CDR2 SYDVKM. The CDR3 is 19 amino acids. The CDR3 region is CASRPGGRTSGRAKNEQFF. The CDR3, as DNA: TGTGCCAGCAGGCCCGGAGGGAGAACTAGCGGGAGGGCCAAAAATGAGCAGTTCTTC.

This rearrangement joins TRBV6-5 to TRBJ2-7; 8 nucleotides align to TRBD2. The germline gives CDR1 MNHEY, CDR2 SVGAGI. The CDR3 has 15 residues. V gave up 4 bases and J gave up 1 base; unmatched junction bases: 6. CDR3 protein: CASSLAGSTSYEQYF. The DNA of the CDR3 is TGTGCCAGCAGTTTAGCGGGGTCAACGTCCTACGAGCAGTACTTC.

The chain combines TRBV9 with TRBJ2-5; D is possibly TRBD2 (6 bases). V was trimmed by 4 bases and J by 1 base, leaving 11 bases between them. Germline loops: CDR1 SGDLS, CDR2 YYNGEE. This CDR3 comprises 14 residues. The CDR3 DNA is TGTGCCAGCAGCCCCGTCGGGGGCCAAGAGACCCAGTACTTC. Residues: CASSPVGGQETQYF. Variable domain in full (rest from reference TRBV9 and TRBJ2-5): DSGVTQTPKHLITATGQRVTLRCSPRSGDLSVYWYQQSLDQGLQFLIQYYNGEERAKGNILERFSAQQFPDLHSELNLSSLELGDSALYFCASSPVGGQETQYFGPGTRLLVL.

This clone was recorded once. The chain links TRBV27 to TRBJ2-2; D remains unclear. V was pared by 4 bases and J by 1 base, with 4 bases between. Germline assignment: CDR1 MNHEY and CDR2 SMNVEV (reference sequence). This CDR3 has 13 amino acids. CDR3 sequence reads: CASSSLNTGELFF. Here the CDR3 DNA reads TGTGCCAGCAGTTCCTTGAACACCGGGGAGCTGTTTTTT.

The V gene is TRBV30, the J gene TRBJ1-2; the D is unclear. Germline CDR1 is GTSNPN and CDR2 is SVGIG (reference sequence). The CDR3 extends over 12 amino acids. V was clipped by 2 bases and J by 0 bases, with 4 bases between them. The CDR3 loop reads CAWSPTNYGYTF. CDR3 coding DNA: TGTGCCTGGAGTCCAACTAACTATGGCTACACCTTC.

The rearrangement uses TRBV7-9 and TRBJ1-1; maybe TRBD1 (5 bases). This CDR3 has 17 amino acids. The germline V and J ends were trimmed by 1 base and 3 bases, with 18 bases remaining between them. Germline V CDR1 and CDR2: SEHNR, FQNEAQ (reference sequence). CDR3 in amino acids: CASSLGPPGQGYTEAFF. The CDR3 DNA sequence: TGTGCCAGCAGCTTAGGGCCCCCTGGGCAGGGTTACACTGAAGCTTTCTTT. The full variable domain, its missing parts supplied by reference TRBV7-9 and TRBJ1-1, is DTGVSQNPRHKITKRGQNVTFRCDPISEHNRLYWYRQTLGQGPEFLTYFQNEAQLEKSRLLSDRFSAERPKGSFSTLEIQRTEQGDSAMYLCASSLGPPGQGYTEAFFGQGTRLTVV.

Comment on this clone: This sample also contains other DNA sequences that code for the same CDR3. The chain employs TRBV27 and TRBJ1-1, with D perhaps TRBD1 (5 bases). Germline lookup yields CDR1 MNHEY and CDR2 SMNVEV (reference sequence). V was trimmed by 1 base and J by 2 bases, leaving 5 bases between them. The CDR3 totals 13 residues. This CDR3 is CASSLWGNTEAFF. The CDR3 bases are TGTGCCAGCAGTTTATGGGGCAACACTGAAGCTTTCTTT.

The V call is TRBV27, the J call TRBJ2-1, with D hard to call. The CDR3 is 14 residues long. In germline, CDR1 is MNHEY, CDR2 SMNVEV (reference sequence). Deletions cut 5 bases from V and 3 bases from J, with 11 bases between. The chain's CDR3 is CASSLLVGYNEQFF. DNA for the CDR3: TGTGCCAGCAGTCTACTGGTAGGCTACAATGAGCAGTTCTTC.

The CDR3 DNA reads as TGTGCCAGCAGCTTGGGGACAGGGTACTATGGCTACACCTTC. Translated, it gives CASSLGTGYYGYTF. The chain uses TRBV5-6 and TRBJ1-2; 8 bases line up with TRBD1. This CDR3 has 14 amino acids. With V trimmed by 0 bases and J by 3 bases, 1 base remained unmatched. Per germline, CDR1 SGHDT and CDR2 YYEEEE.

This clone has just one count. The genes are TRBV5-1 and TRBJ2-1; D possibly corresponds to TRBD1 (8 bases). The length of the CDR3 is 15 residues. Per the germline V gene, CDR1 is SGHRS and CDR2 is YFSETQ. Between the trimmed V and J ends, which lost 4 bases and 9 bases, there was a span of 20 bases. CDR3 nucleotides: TGCGCCAGCAGCCCGGACAGGGACGGCGGGGGTGAGCAGTTCTTC. It codes for CASSPDRDGGGEQFF.

The chain employs TRBV11-3 and TRBJ2-1; 9 nucleotides agree with TRBD2. CDR1 is SGHNT and CDR2 is YENEEA in the germline V gene. The V gene end was trimmed by 1 base and the J gene end by 10 bases; junction bases not matched to a gene: 2. This CDR3 comprises 13 residues. The CDR3 nucleotides are TGTGCCAGCAGCTTAGCTAGCGGGGCGGAGCAGTTCTTC. Translating it yields CASSLASGAEQFF.

This clone was seen only a few times. J is TRBJ2-1 and V is TRBV7-6; TRBD1 or TRBD2 may be the D gene (5 bases each). Germline CDR1 and CDR2: SGHVS and FNYEAQ. The V end lost 5 bases, the J end lost 10 bases, and 12 bases lay between the germline ends. CDR3 size: 12 residues. The CDR3 DNA sequence: TGTGCCAGCAGCCCCGGGGCTAGCGAGCAGTTCTTC. Amino acid sequence: CASSPGASEQFF.

The chain uses TRBV6-6 and TRBJ1-3; D not resolved. The CDR3 contains 16 residues. Germline V gene lookup returns CDR1 MNHNY and CDR2 SVGAGI (reference sequence). The germline V and J ends were trimmed by 5 bases and 5 bases, with 19 bases remaining between them. The CDR3 spells CASSPSGLLLRNTIYF. The CDR3 DNA reads as TGTGCCAGCAGTCCATCAGGCCTTCTTCTACGAAACACCATATATTTT.

The table lists this clone with a few counts. The chain is built from TRBV4-1 and TRBJ1-1, with a tentative D call TRBD1 (5 bases). Trimming cost V 4 bases and J 4 bases, with 13 bases left between them. CDR1 and CDR2 from the germline V gene are MGHRA and YSYEKL. CDR3 size: 14 residues. The CDR3 DNA sequence: TGCGCCAGCAGCCTCCGAGCTCAGGGCACTGAAGCTTTCTTT. Translated: CASSLRAQGTEAFF.

V usage is TRBV9 and J usage is TRBJ1-2; D remains ambiguous. V lost 4 bases and J 7 bases, leaving 5 bases between the germline ends. This CDR3 region has 10 residues. Germline CDR1 SGDLS, CDR2 YYNGEE. CDR3 amino acids: CASSPLGYTF. The CDR3 coding sequence is TGTGCCAGCAGCCCCCTTGGCTACACCTTC.

This chain connects TRBV9 to TRBJ2-7; 9 bases map to TRBD2. The V gene end was trimmed by 4 bases and the J gene end by 3 bases; junction bases not matched to a gene: 2. The V gene's germline CDR1 is SGDLS and CDR2 YYNGEE. The CDR3 length is 13 residues. CDR3 sequence (DNA): TGTGCCAGCAGCAGAGCGGGGGGCTACGAGCAGTACTTC. Translating gives CASSRAGGYEQYF.